This entry describes one T cell receptor (beta chain). The record originates from a study of blood T cell repertoires in COVID-19. In the study overall: Acute and convalescent COVID-19 specimens originated in the United States, Italy and Spain.

The V gene's germline CDR1 is KGHDR and CDR2 SFDVKD. The V and J ends lost 2 bases and 4 bases, in that order; junction bases with no gene match: 2. This CDR3 is 14 amino acids long. TCRdb's table, derived via immunoSEQ multiplex PCR, lists solely in-frame clones and lacks some. The profile shows under 250,000 clones, 83% of them singletons. The chain carries TRBV24-1 and TRBJ1-2, with 8 bases lining up with TRBD1. The specimen was peripheral blood. The origin of this receptor is a middle-aged woman with active or convalescent COVID-19. CDR3 DNA: TGTGCCACCAGTGATTCAGGGGGCCGCTATGGCTACACCTTC. This translates into CATSDSGGRYGYTF.